The present entry profiles one T cell receptor (beta chain) with its context. This clone came up a few times. The specificity of this receptor is unknown. No quality values exist for individual bases; no much larger clone is one base distant. The entire isolated RNA was reverse transcribed using the High Capacity cDNA Reverse Transcription Kit, and thus expressed TCRB transcripts were sequenced. Deep immunoSEQ sequencing was applied to naive, central memory and regulatory T cell samples, giving an average of about 3.57 million total reads per sample. Sorted cells were lysed in RLT buffer and RNA was extracted with DNase-treated RNeasy Micro or Mini kits, depending on cell number. To prevent cross-contamination, each cell subset was processed individually, whereas patient and healthy donor samples were processed jointly. The immunoSEQ multiplex PCR was used to amplify TCRB sequences from cDNA, generating 87-bp fragments that spanned the CDR3 region. Sequencing of the amplicons was done on the Illumina HiSeq platform. From the authors' description of their analysis: Synthetic template baselines were used to correct PCR bias computationally, reads within Hamming distance 2 were collapsed, and singletons that could not be merged were discarded. Reads were aligned against IMGT so that V, D and J genes, CDR3 length and insertions or deletions at six rearrangement sites could be assigned. Clonotype counts were normalized to sorted cell number within each subset before computing true diversity and Gini coefficients with the tcR R package. Repertoire sharing was quantified using the overlap coefficient calculated on TCRB nucleotide sequences. The table comes from immuneACCESS by way of TCRdb, which keeps in-frame sequences with V and J called. Part of the clones is missing from these tables; in studies checked, under half for an unresolved V gene and the rest for unknown reasons. That table gives V, J and clone size, and the DNA gave D and trimming. This sample comprises hundreds of thousands of clones, approximately 14% of them detected only once. Roughly 7% of the sample goes to the ten largest clones.

A single peripheral blood draw of roughly 0.11 L on average was collected from each donor into heparinised tubes. A BD FACSAria II and a panel including CD45RO, CCR7, CD25, CD127, CD95 and CD27 were used to sort naive, central memory, regulatory and stem cell-like memory CD4+ T cells. Purity was above 98% for every sorted population. Right away, PBMCs were isolated by Lymphoprep density gradient centrifugation and were stained directly, with no culture step. Samples were stained and sorted in pairs, with one healthy donor and one patient per experiment, so that batch effects were minimized. This record comes from a study of beta chain features in type 1 diabetes (dated by TCRdb to 2016 to 2018). With regard to the full study: No differences in mean age, gender distribution, total cell number or subset yield were found between patients and healthy donors. Across all samples, roughly 110,000,000 sorted cells were examined, and cell number per subset correlated strongly with RNA yield. The study compared TCRB repertoires of sorted circulating CD4+ T cell subsets between recently diagnosed type 1 diabetes patients and matched healthy donors. Regulatory and stem cell-like memory subsets were isolated from only 8 patients and about 8 healthy donors, whereas naive and central memory subsets came from all 30 or so donors. What the research found in general, with its limitations: Naive, central memory and regulatory TCRB repertoires appeared more similar among patients than among healthy donors. At VDJ recombination sites, patients with type 1 diabetes made fewer insertions and deleted more nucleotides, a pattern implying thymic rearrangement abnormalities. PCR might favor shorter templates, but patient and control samples were amplified and corrected together, so any skew would affect both groups equally. Because cDNA was sequenced instead of genomic DNA, activated cells with high expression could be over-represented, although the groups did not differ in activation or CD3 levels. Because the HLA sub-analyses included only small numbers of individuals, any influence of HLA type on TCRB rearrangement was left unresolved. In all four CD4+ subsets, TCRB CDR3 length was moderately but significantly shorter in type 1 diabetes patients.

The CDR3 spans 11 residues, from the cysteine through the phenylalanine. The DNA shown is the 33-base CDR3, in frame from base 1. Looking up the germline V gene yields CDR1 MNHNS and CDR2 SASEGT. Deletion took 7 bases off V and 5 bases off J, with a span of 8 bases between the germline ends. Recombination joined TRBV6-1 with TRBJ1-2; the D gene cannot be resolved reliably. The material sequenced was central memory CD4+ T cells from blood. This receptor was obtained from a man between 25 and 39 years old in good health. The CDR3 sequence is CASMLGYGYTF. The nucleotide sequence is TGTGCCAGCATGCTAGGGTATGGCTACACCTTC.